One and the same sample provided the 18 T cell receptor beta chains below, sequenced in a study of cytotoxic CD8 clonotypes in ibrutinib-treated CLL. Some clones are missing from TCRdb's copy, which holds only in-frame ones; the method was immunoSEQ multiplex PCR. The table includes 300,000 or so clones, roughly two thirds detected once. The specimen was PBMCs, collected after 36 months of ibrutinib treatment. The receptors stem from a human donor with chronic lymphocytic leukemia.

The rearrangement joins TRBV2 to TRBJ1-5; no clear D. From germline, CDR1 is SNHLY and CDR2 FYNNEI. The CDR3 has 14 residues. V lost 7 bases, J lost 1 base, and 11 bases lay in between. CDR3 nucleotides: TGTGCCAGCAAAATATTGAGCAGCAATCAGCCCCAGCATTTT. This encodes CASKILSSNQPQHF. Together with reference TRBV2 and TRBJ1-5, the CDR3 gives the full variable domain: EPEVTQTPSHQVTQMGQEVILRCVPISNHLYFYWYRQILGQKVEFLVSFYNNEISEKSEIFDDQFSVERPDGSNFTLKIRSTKLEDSAMYFCASKILSSNQPQHFGDGTRLSIL.

This chain connects TRBV19 to TRBJ2-2; 7 bases align to TRBD1. This CDR3 is 15 amino acids long. CDR1 is LNHDA, CDR2 SQIVND, per germline (reference sequence). V lost 5 bases, J lost 0 bases, and 3 bases stayed unmatched. The DNA of the CDR3 is TGTGCCAGTAGTCATGACAGGGCGAACACCGGGGAGCTGTTTTTT. Protein product: CASSHDRANTGELFF.

This clone was seen only a few times. Other DNA sequences from this sample encode an identical CDR3 as well. The chain combines TRBV20-1 with TRBJ2-7, with no clear D. The CDR3 has 11 amino acids. V gave up 0 bases and J gave up 3 bases, with 3 bases separating them. The V gene's germline CDR1 is DFQATT and CDR2 SNEGSKA (reference sequence). The CDR3: CSARDDYEQYF. The CDR3 coding sequence is TGCAGTGCTAGAGACGACTACGAGCAGTACTTC.

The V call is TRBV29-1, the J call TRBJ2-5; D unresolved. Trimming left V 4 bases short and J 4 bases short, with 10 bases between. Germline V lookup: CDR1 SQVTM, CDR2 ANQGSEA. The CDR3 is 12 amino acids. CDR3 residues: CSVVARTETQYF. CDR3 in DNA: TGCAGCGTTGTCGCCCGAACAGAGACCCAGTACTTC.

DNA for the CDR3: TGCAGCGGACTAAGGGGGTCCGGAAACACCATATATTTT. This sequence encodes CSGLRGSGNTIYF. The chain joins TRBV29-1 to TRBJ1-3, with a possible D match to TRBD1 (6 bases). The ends were cut back, 7 bases at V and 4 bases at J, with 14 bases in the middle. The V gene's germline CDR1 is SQVTM and CDR2 ANQGSEA. This CDR3 comprises 13 residues.

The chain links TRBV6-5 to TRBJ2-1; 7 bases map to TRBD1. Germline CDR1 is MNHEY and CDR2 is SVGAGI. The CDR3 runs 14 residues. Unmatched junction bases numbered 6, after V lost 2 bases and J lost 8 bases. The CDR3 DNA reads as TGTGCCAGCAGTTACGGGACAGCGAGGGATGAGCAGTTCTTC. As protein: CASSYGTARDEQFF.

The V gene is TRBV10-3, the J gene TRBJ1-5, with TRBD1 identical over 8 bases. CDR1 is ENHRY and CDR2 is SYGVKD in the germline V gene. With 5 bases clipped from V and 2 bases from J, the junction kept 2 bases outside the gene matches. This CDR3 region has 14 residues. CDR3 coding DNA: TGTGCCATCAGTCAGGACAGGGGCAATCAGCCCCAGCATTTT. Amino acids: CAISQDRGNQPQHF.

The chain recombines TRBV13 with TRBJ2-2; no reliable D call. V shed 2 bases and J shed 0 bases, with 13 bases lying between them. The CDR3 sequence is 17 residues long. CDR1 is PRHDT and CDR2 is FYEKMQ in the germline V gene (reference sequence). The CDR3 DNA sequence: TGTGCCAGCAGCTTAATGCGGCGGAGATCGAACACCGGGGAGCTGTTTTTT. Its translation is CASSLMRRRSNTGELFF.

The J gene is TRBJ2-7, the V gene TRBV27; the D gene is possibly TRBD2 (6 bases). Germline V CDR1 and CDR2: MNHEY, SMNVEV (reference sequence). This CDR3 spans 15 amino acids. V gave up 2 bases and J gave up 5 bases, with 16 bases separating them. The CDR3 sequence is CASSLRGGILNEQYF. The CDR3 DNA is TGTGCCAGCAGTTTACGGGGCGGGATTCTGAACGAGCAGTACTTC.

This clone was observed a handful of times. The rearrangement uses TRBV4-1 and TRBJ1-2, with a possible D match to TRBD1 (6 bases). There are 12 residues in the CDR3. With 3 bases removed from V and 4 bases from J, the gap between germline ends came to 6 bases. Germline loops: CDR1 MGHRA, CDR2 YSYEKL. For the CDR3, the DNA is TGCGCCAGCAGCCAGGACAGCTATGGCTACACCTTC. Translating gives CASSQDSYGYTF.

The gene calls are TRBV25-1 and TRBJ2-5; 10 bases map to TRBD2. Germline V lookup: CDR1 MGHDK, CDR2 SYGVNS. The CDR3 totals 14 residues. V shed 3 bases, J shed 9 bases, and the junction held 7 bases outside the gene matches. The CDR3 sequence: CASSESGAGGAQYF. The CDR3 DNA reads TGTGCCAGCAGTGAGTCGGGAGCGGGGGGGGCCCAGTACTTC. Full variable domain (remainder filled in from reference TRBV25-1 and TRBJ2-5): EADIYQTPRYLVIGTGKKITLECSQTMGHDKMYWYQQDPGMELHLIHYSYGVNSTEKGDLSSESTVSRIRTEHFPLTLESARPSHTSQYLCASSESGAGGAQYFGPGTRLLVL.

The chain has TRBV7-7 and TRBJ2-2; D is perhaps TRBD1 (5 bases). The CDR3 contains 16 residues. Trimming cost V 5 bases and J 0 bases, with 13 bases left between them. Germline CDR1 is SSHAT and CDR2 is FNYEAQ (reference sequence). Here the CDR3 DNA reads TGTGCCAGCAGCAGGGGTGGGGCGGCGAACACCGGGGAGCTGTTTTTT. Translated: CASSRGGAANTGELFF.

V and J are TRBV9 and TRBJ2-7; 14 bases map to TRBD2. The trim removed 4 bases at V and 3 bases at J, leaving 3 bases unmatched. Germline CDR1 is SGDLS and CDR2 is YYNGEE. The CDR3 spans 15 residues. The CDR3 reads CASSPGLAGGYEQYF. The CDR3 DNA follows: TGTGCCAGCAGCCCCGGACTAGCGGGGGGCTACGAGCAGTACTTC.

This chain uses TRBV2 with TRBJ2-7; D is possibly TRBD1 or TRBD2 (5 bases each). The germline CDR1 and CDR2 sequences are SNHLY and FYNNEI. The germline V and J ends were trimmed by 2 bases and 4 bases, with 15 bases remaining between them. The CDR3 is made up of 15 amino acids. The chain's CDR3 is CASSETPGTNYEQYF. CDR3 bases: TGTGCCAGCAGTGAAACCCCCGGGACGAATTACGAGCAGTACTTC.

The chain employs TRBV6-5 and TRBJ2-6; a possible D gene is TRBD1 (5 bases). The CDR3 spans 16 residues. Germline lookup yields CDR1 MNHEY and CDR2 SVGAGI. V lost 4 bases and J 4 bases, leaving 14 bases between the germline ends. CDR3 residues: CASSSPGPRGANVLTF. CDR3 sequence (DNA): TGTGCCAGCAGTTCCCCAGGGCCTCGAGGGGCCAACGTCCTGACTTTC.

This clone was seen more than once but under ten times. The genes are TRBV7-9 and TRBJ2-7, with D perhaps matching TRBD1 (6 bases). Trimming pared 3 bases from V and 7 bases from J, leaving 13 bases between. CDR1 and CDR2 (germline): SEHNR, FQNEAQ (reference sequence). CDR3 size: 13 residues. This CDR3 is CASSLPIRGEQYF. The DNA of the CDR3 is TGTGCCAGCAGCTTGCCCATAAGGGGGGAGCAGTACTTC.

The chain has TRBV4-1 and TRBJ2-7, with TRBD1 identical over 10 bases. Per the germline V gene, CDR1 is MGHRA and CDR2 is YSYEKL. After removal of 1 base from V and 4 bases from J, the junction contained 7 bases not matched to a gene. The CDR3 contains 16 residues. The CDR3 DNA reads as TGCGCCAGCAGCCAAGTTCTCGGACAGGGGGTATACGAGCAGTACTTC. This codes for CASSQVLGQGVYEQYF.

The gene calls are TRBV7-2 and TRBJ2-5; D is undetermined. Germline CDR1 and CDR2: SGHTA and FQGNSA. There are 13 residues in the CDR3. Trimming removed 7 bases from V and 5 bases from J, with 14 bases in between. For the CDR3, the DNA is TGTGCCAGCACCGGACCCAGCACCGAGACCCAGTACTTC. Its protein product is CASTGPSTETQYF. The entire variable domain, with the rest obtained from reference TRBV7-2 and TRBJ2-5, is as follows: GAGVSQSPSNKVTEKGKDVELRCDPISGHTALYWYRQSLGQGLEFLIYFQGNSAPDKSGLPSDRFSAERTGGSVSTLTIQRTQQEDSAVYLCASTGPSTETQYFGPGTRLLVL.